One and the same sample provided the 15 T cell receptor beta chains below, sequenced in a study of blood T cell repertoires in COVID-19 (dated by TCRdb to the early 2020s). Libraries were constructed by the immunoSEQ multiplex PCR assay. TCRdb retrieved this table from immuneACCESS and kept in-frame rearrangements only. Not all clones are present; in checked studies, unresolved V genes account for under half, and no reason is known for the remainder. The sample includes 250,000 or so clones, with about 82% observed a single time. Clones ranked in the top ten supply around 6.4% of the sample. The sample comprised peripheral blood. These receptors were collected from a woman aged 55-69 years with active or convalescent COVID-19.

The chain employs TRBV19 and TRBJ2-2; 10 nucleotides line up with TRBD2. V gave up 8 bases and J gave up 6 bases; unmatched junction bases: 6. CDR1 LNHDA and CDR2 SQIVND come from the germline V gene (reference sequence). The CDR3 totals 14 residues. The CDR3 region has the DNA TGTGCCAGTGTAACTAGCGGGGAGGCCGGGGAGCTGTTTTTT. Encoded protein: CASVTSGEAGELFF.

The chain has TRBV6-5 and TRBJ1-4; TRBD1 matches at 10 bases. Per the germline V gene, CDR1 is MNHEY and CDR2 is SVGAGI. V dropped 4 bases and J dropped 1; count of bases not matched to a gene: 3. The CDR3 consists of 16 residues. CDR3 in DNA: TGTGCCAGCAGTTCCGACAGGGGGCTAACTAATGAAAAACTGTTTTTT. It yields the protein CASSSDRGLTNEKLFF.

The gene calls are TRBV2 and TRBJ1-6; D possibly corresponds to TRBD1 (6 bases). Per germline, CDR1 SNHLY and CDR2 FYNNEI. V lost 7 bases to trimming and J lost 10 bases, with 17 bases between them. The CDR3 runs to 14 residues. The CDR3, as DNA: TGTGCCAGCACCCTCGGGGGGCCTGGGTCACCCCTCCACTTT. Translated: CASTLGGPGSPLHF.

The genes are TRBV5-1 and TRBJ2-2; tentative D call: TRBD1 (5 bases). CDR1 is SGHRS and CDR2 is YFSETQ in the germline V gene. Trimming cost V 0 bases and J 7 bases, with 10 bases left between them. CDR3 length equals 14 residues. The CDR3 sequence: CASSLGRQGGELFF. The CDR3 nucleotides are TGCGCCAGCAGCTTGGGTCGGCAGGGCGGGGAGCTGTTTTTT.

Only a few counts were recorded for this clone. This sequence joins TRBV19 and TRBJ2-3; TRBD2 matches at 12 bases. The CDR3 is 17 amino acids. The V segment lost 3 bases and the J segment 1 base; nucleotides outside the gene matches: 5. Looked up from germline, CDR1 is LNHDA and CDR2 is SQIVND (reference sequence). The CDR3 spells CASSMGLAGGRTDTQYF. CDR3 DNA sequence: TGTGCCAGTAGTATGGGGCTAGCGGGGGGGCGCACAGATACGCAGTATTTT. Looking up the rest from reference TRBV19 and TRBJ2-3 gives the full variable domain: DGGITQSPKYLFRKEGQNVTLSCEQNLNHDAMYWYRQDPGQGLRLIYYSQIVNDFQKGDIAEGYSVSREKKESFPLTVTSAQKNPTAFYLCASSMGLAGGRTDTQYFGPGTRLTVL.

This chain connects TRBV6-5 to TRBJ2-2, with 15 bases that match TRBD2. Germline-derived CDR1 and CDR2 are MNHEY and SVGAGI. The CDR3 length is 15 residues. J gave up 6 bases and V 6 bases, and 2 bases lay outside the gene matches. The CDR3 here is CASRGLAGGAGELFF. CDR3 sequence (DNA): TGTGCCAGCAGGGGACTAGCGGGAGGTGCCGGGGAGCTGTTTTTT.

This sequence joins TRBV28 and TRBJ2-2, with D possibly being TRBD2 (5 bases). Deletions cut 4 bases from V and 4 bases from J, with 16 bases between. Per the germline V gene, CDR1 is MDHEN and CDR2 is SYDVKM. CDR3 size: 16 residues. The CDR3 DNA follows: TGTGCCAGCAGTTCTCCCCGGACCCGGGGCACCGGGGAGCTGTTTTTT. Translating gives CASSSPRTRGTGELFF.

This chain links TRBV10-3 with TRBJ2-1; D unresolved. CDR1 and CDR2 (germline): ENHRY, SYGVKD. V was shortened by 10 bases and J by 0 bases, with 13 bases between the two germline ends. The CDR3 is made up of 14 amino acids. The CDR3 coding sequence is TGTGCCACCCAACAGACGAGCTCCTACAATGAGCAGTTCTTC. Translating it yields CATQQTSSYNEQFF.

The chain carries TRBV19 and TRBJ1-1; 8 positions agree with TRBD1. From germline, CDR1 is LNHDA and CDR2 SQIVND (reference sequence). V was clipped by 10 bases and J by 7 bases; unmatched bases: 11. The CDR3 has 13 amino acids. The CDR3 DNA follows: TGTGCCACCTCCTTGAACAGGGGGATTGAAGCTTTCTTT. Encoded protein: CATSLNRGIEAFF. The whole variable domain, remainder taken from reference TRBV19 and TRBJ1-1, is DGGITQSPKYLFRKEGQNVTLSCEQNLNHDAMYWYRQDPGQGLRLIYYSQIVNDFQKGDIAEGYSVSREKKESFPLTVTSAQKNPTAFYLCATSLNRGIEAFFGQGTRLTVV.

The chain uses TRBV5-6 and TRBJ2-2; 8 positions agree with TRBD2. The CDR3 covers 18 residues. Germline V gene lookup returns CDR1 SGHDT and CDR2 YYEEEE. The V gene end was trimmed by 2 bases and the J gene end by 2 bases; junction bases not matched to a gene: 11. The CDR3: CASSFLISGVINTGELFF. As DNA, the CDR3 is TGTGCCAGCAGCTTTCTGATTAGCGGGGTAATAAACACCGGGGAGCTGTTTTTT.

The V call is TRBV19, the J call TRBJ1-6; 7 nucleotides match TRBD1. From germline, CDR1 is LNHDA and CDR2 SQIVND (reference sequence). The CDR3 contains 14 residues. Trimming removed 5 bases from V and 6 bases from J; junction bases left unmatched: 4. The CDR3 loop is CASSLRQGNSPLHF. The CDR3 DNA is TGTGCCAGTAGTCTTAGACAGGGTAATTCACCCCTCCACTTT.

This chain links TRBV5-1 with TRBJ1-2; the match to TRBD1 covers 8 bases. V shed 3 bases, J shed 6 bases, and the junction held 7 bases outside the gene matches. Germline-derived CDR1 and CDR2 are SGHRS and YFSETQ. The CDR3 length is 14 residues. CDR3 nucleotides: TGCGCCAGCAGCTCCCAGGGGGCTAGCGATGGCTACACCTTC. Amino acids: CASSSQGASDGYTF.

The J gene is TRBJ2-5, the V gene TRBV7-6, with a tentative D call TRBD2 (6 bases). The CDR3 totals 15 residues. CDR1 is SGHVS and CDR2 is FNYEAQ in the germline V gene. V was clipped by 7 bases and J by 5 bases, with 20 bases between them. CDR3 DNA: TGTGCCAGCAATCTGGGGGGACTCTCGGGGGAGACCCAGTACTTC. Translating gives CASNLGGLSGETQYF.

The chain is built from TRBV5-6 and TRBJ2-1; D ambiguous. Per germline, CDR1 SGHDT and CDR2 YYEEEE. The germline V and J ends were trimmed by 2 bases and 10 bases, with 7 bases remaining between them. This CDR3 contains 11 residues. The CDR3 DNA reads as TGTGCCAGCAGCTTTCTCCAGGAGCAGTTCTTC. Translation: CASSFLQEQFF.

This rearrangement joins TRBV19 to TRBJ1-5; 9 positions agree with TRBD1. The CDR3 runs to 15 residues. V was pared by 4 bases and J by 4 bases, with 5 bases of the junction left unmatched. The germline V gene has CDR1 LNHDA and CDR2 SQIVND (reference sequence). CDR3 amino acids: CASSTGQGPNQPQHF. CDR3 DNA: TGTGCCAGTAGTACCGGACAGGGGCCAAATCAGCCCCAGCATTTT. Full variable domain (remainder filled in from reference TRBV19 and TRBJ1-5): DGGITQSPKYLFRKEGQNVTLSCEQNLNHDAMYWYRQDPGQGLRLIYYSQIVNDFQKGDIAEGYSVSREKKESFPLTVTSAQKNPTAFYLCASSTGQGPNQPQHFGDGTRLSIL.